The 5 T cell receptor beta chains in this list originate from one sample, sequenced in a study of human T cells and chemical hapten exposure (dated by TCRdb to the early 2020s). The method behind the library was RACE. The run used a NextSeq 500. TCRdb reanalyzed the raw reads on its own, using fastp at Q25 for trimming and MiXCR for clone calling, and kept in-frame beta chains. Every distinct CDR3 protein forms one entry, paired with its most common genes and DNA. The sample table shows about 140,000 distinct CDR3 sequences, and approximately 12% are seen once. The top ten constitute under 1.5% of the sample. What the time point label conveys for this sample: patch test 2, 6 weeks after DPC sensitization. What the treatment or condition label conveys for this sample: therapeutic diphenylcyclopropenone sensitization with weekly scalp DPC. Sequences were derived from whole blood, sampled in connection with sensitization to the hapten diphenylcyclopropenone (DPC). These receptors all come from a woman between 50 and 59 years old with alopecia areata. Some clones in this sample may be carry-over from other donors' samples.

The chain joins TRBV10-3 to TRBJ1-1, with a tentative D call TRBD1 (5 bases). The ends were cut back, 4 bases at V and 1 base at J, with 10 bases in the middle. CDR1 is ENHRY, CDR2 SYGVKD, per germline. CDR3 size: 14 residues. Here the CDR3 DNA reads TGTGCCATCAGTGGGGCGGGACGGAACACTGAAGCTTTCTTT. Its protein product is CAISGAGRNTEAFF.

This clonotype turned up a few times. The V and J genes are TRBV10-2 and TRBJ2-2; 7 positions match TRBD2. V shed 7 bases and J 4 bases; nucleotides not matched to a gene: 6. Germline assignment: CDR1 WSHSY and CDR2 SAAADI. The CDR3 is 14 residues long. The chain's CDR3 is CASKGGSPTGELFF. The CDR3 DNA sequence: TGCGCCAGCAAGGGCGGGAGTCCCACCGGGGAGCTGTTTTTT.

This clonotype occurred many times. This rearrangement joins TRBV10-3 to TRBJ1-2; unclear D gene. CDR3 length: 13 residues. V was clipped by 6 bases and J by 1 base, with 9 bases between them. Germline V gene sequence: CDR1 ENHRY, CDR2 SYGVKD. This chain's CDR3 is CAISPSSNYGYTF. The CDR3 DNA reads TGTGCCATCAGCCCCTCAAGTAACTATGGCTACACCTTC.

There are many counts of this clonotype. The V and J genes are TRBV12-3 or TRBV12-4 and TRBJ2-4; 7 bases agree with TRBD2. The CDR3 covers 14 residues. With 2 bases clipped from V and 7 bases from J, the junction kept 5 bases outside the gene matches. For the CDR3, the DNA is TGTGCCAGCAGTTTAACTAGCGAAAAGAACATTCAGTACTTC. Protein: CASSLTSEKNIQYF.

This clonotype has a count of ten or more. This chain connects TRBV9 to TRBJ1-2, with D maybe TRBD1 (5 bases). Germline V gives CDR1 SGDLS, CDR2 YYNGEE. Trimming shortened V by 3 bases and J by 1 base, and 22 bases separated the two germline ends. The CDR3 sequence is 18 residues long. This CDR3 is CASSEGRMAGRNNYGYTF. The CDR3 bases are TGTGCCAGCAGCGAGGGGAGGATGGCAGGGAGGAATAACTATGGCTACACCTTC.